The 2 T cell receptor beta chains below come from one sample, sequenced in a study of beta chain features in type 1 diabetes. Broader study findings: In all four CD4+ subsets, TCRB CDR3 length was significantly, moderately reduced in type 1 diabetes.

No cognate antigen is known for these TCRs. Investigators reverse transcribed all isolated RNA, so they sequenced expressed TCRB transcripts. Generated by immunoSEQ multiplex PCR, the TCRdb table keeps only in-frame clones and is missing some. Found here are some 350,000 clones, over 8.5% of them singletons; the top ten hold roughly 0.54%. Material: central memory CD4+ T cells from blood. These receptors came from a man aged 25-45 years with type 1 diabetes.

This clone was counted at least ten times. The V call is TRBV2, the J call TRBJ2-1, with D perhaps TRBD1 (6 bases). Germline CDR1 SNHLY, CDR2 FYNNEI. V shed 7 bases and J shed 1 base, with 14 bases lying between them. CDR3 size: 15 residues. Here the CDR3 DNA reads TGTGCCAGCATCATTAAACAGGGTTCCTACAATGAGCAGTTCTTC. Its translation: CASIIKQGSYNEQFF.

This clone was counted only a few times. The chain recombines TRBV6-5 with TRBJ2-1, with a possible D match to TRBD2 (6 bases). The ends were cut back, 8 bases at V and 14 bases at J, with 19 bases in the middle. CDR1 MNHEY and CDR2 SVGAGI come from the germline V gene. The CDR3 extends over 12 amino acids. CDR3 coding DNA: TGTGCCAGCGGGGGAGGAAAAGGCAACAAGTTCTTC. The encoded protein is CASGGGKGNKFF.